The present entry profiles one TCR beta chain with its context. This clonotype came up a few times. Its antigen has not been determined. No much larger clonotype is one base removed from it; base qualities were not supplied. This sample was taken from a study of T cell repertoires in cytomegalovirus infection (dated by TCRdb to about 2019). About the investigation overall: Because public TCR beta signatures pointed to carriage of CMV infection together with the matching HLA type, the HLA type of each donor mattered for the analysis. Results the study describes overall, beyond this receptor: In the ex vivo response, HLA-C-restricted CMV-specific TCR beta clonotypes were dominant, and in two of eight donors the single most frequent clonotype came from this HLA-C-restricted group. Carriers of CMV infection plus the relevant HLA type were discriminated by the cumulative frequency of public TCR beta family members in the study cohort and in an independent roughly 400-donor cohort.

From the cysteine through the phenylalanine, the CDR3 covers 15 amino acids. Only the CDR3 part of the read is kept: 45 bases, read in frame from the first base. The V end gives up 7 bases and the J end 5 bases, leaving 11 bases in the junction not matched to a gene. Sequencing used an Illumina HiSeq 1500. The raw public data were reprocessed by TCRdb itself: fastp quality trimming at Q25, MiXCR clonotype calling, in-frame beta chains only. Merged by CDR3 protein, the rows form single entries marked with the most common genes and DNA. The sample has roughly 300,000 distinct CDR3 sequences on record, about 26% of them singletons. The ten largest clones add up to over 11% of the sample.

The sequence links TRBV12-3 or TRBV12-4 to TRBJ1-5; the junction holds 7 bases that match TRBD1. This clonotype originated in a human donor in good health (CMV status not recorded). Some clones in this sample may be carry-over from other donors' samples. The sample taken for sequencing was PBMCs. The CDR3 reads CASTPGGQGDQPQHF. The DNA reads TGTGCCAGCACCCCGGGGGGGCAGGGGGATCAGCCCCAGCATTTT.